The clone carrying this T cell receptor delta chain has only a few counts. Its antigen remains unknown. Translating this DNA gives a protein that differs at residue 15 from the TCRdb one, which belongs to a much larger clone; a read error is likely, and the protein shown is this translation. This sample is drawn from a study of γδ T cells in repeated Plasmodium falciparum infection. TCRdb used CATT to re-call clones from the multiplex PCR reads. The profile shows about 57,000 delta-chain clones, over 1.5% of them singletons. CDR1 and CDR2 from the germline V gene are TSWWSYY and QGS. V lost 3 bases and J lost 2, with 31 bases in between. There are 21 residues in the CDR3. Study-wide findings and caveats: Repeated controlled infections reportedly drove waves of new clonotype selection in Vdelta2-negative, mostly Vdelta1+, gammadelta repertoires. Over time and infection, Vgamma9/Vdelta2+ repertoires remained highly stable and polyclonal.

Gammadelta T cells were flow-sorted from PBMC into Vgamma9/Vdelta2+ and Vdelta2-negative populations for bulk analysis. This receptor was taken from a pool of human donors (malaria-infected and uninfected, not separated). The sequenced sample was gamma-delta T cells from blood. This chain connects TRDV1 to TRDJ1, with D perhaps TRDD3 (6 bases). The CDR3 region has the DNA TGTGCTCTTGGGGAGGTTAGGGGTAAACTGGGTGATACGCCGTGGACCGATAAACTCATCTTT. Protein sequence: CALGEVRGKLGDTPWTDKLIF.